The source of this T cell receptor (beta chain) is a study of blood T cell repertoires in COVID-19. The V end was cut by 3 bases, the J end by 7 bases, with 13 bases between. Germline CDR1 SQVTM, CDR2 ANQGSEA. The CDR3 sequence is 13 residues long. Sequenced by immunoSEQ multiplex PCR; TCRdb stores in-frame clones only, minus some. Of fewer than 350,000 clones in the sample, around 85% were seen once. The chain links TRBV29-1 to TRBJ1-5; D is unclear. The sequence was collected from a woman aged 25 to 39 who had recovered from COVID-19. The specimen was peripheral blood. The CDR3 DNA follows: TGCAGCGTTGATGCCGGCGCCGGGCAGCCCCAGCATTTT. Translating it yields CSVDAGAGQPQHF.